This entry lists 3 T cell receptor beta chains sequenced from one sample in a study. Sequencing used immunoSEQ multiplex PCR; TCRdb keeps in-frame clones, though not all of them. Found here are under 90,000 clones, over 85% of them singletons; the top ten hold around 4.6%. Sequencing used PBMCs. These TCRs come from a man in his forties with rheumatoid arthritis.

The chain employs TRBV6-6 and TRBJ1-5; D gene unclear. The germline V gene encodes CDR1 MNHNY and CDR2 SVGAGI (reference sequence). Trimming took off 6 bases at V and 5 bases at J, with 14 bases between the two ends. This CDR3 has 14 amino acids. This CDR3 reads CASSDIRRDQPQHF. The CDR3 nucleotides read TGTGCCAGCAGCGACATCCGGAGAGATCAGCCCCAGCATTTT.

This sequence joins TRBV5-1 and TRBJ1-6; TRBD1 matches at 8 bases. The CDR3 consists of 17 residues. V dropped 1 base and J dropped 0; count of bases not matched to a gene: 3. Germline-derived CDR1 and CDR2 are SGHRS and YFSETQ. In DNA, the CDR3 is TGCGCCAGCAGCTTGAAGGGGACAGGCTCCTATAATTCACCCCTCCACTTT. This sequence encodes CASSLKGTGSYNSPLHF.

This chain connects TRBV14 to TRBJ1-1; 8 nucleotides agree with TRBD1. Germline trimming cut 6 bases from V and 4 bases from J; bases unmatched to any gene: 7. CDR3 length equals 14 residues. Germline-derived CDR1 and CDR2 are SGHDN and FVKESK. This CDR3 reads CASRRTGSGTEAFF. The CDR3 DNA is TGTGCCAGCAGGCGGACAGGGAGCGGCACTGAAGCTTTCTTT. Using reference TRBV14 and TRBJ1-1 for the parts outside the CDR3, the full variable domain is EAGVTQFPSHSVIEKGQTVTLRCDPISGHDNLYWYRRVMGKEIKFLLHFVKESKQDESGMPNNRFLAERTGGTYSTLKVQPAELEDSGVYFCASRRTGSGTEAFFGQGTRLTVV.